A single sample gave rise to the 22 T cell receptor beta chains below, sequenced in a study of T-cell reconstitution after alpha-beta-depleted transplantation in children (dated by TCRdb to 2016 to 2018). Receptors were amplified or captured by PCR. Sequencing took place on an Illumina HiSeq 2500. Molecular barcoding was employed in the preparation of TCR libraries, with unique molecular identifiers being used to normalize TCRbeta repertoire quantification. The raw public data were reprocessed by TCRdb itself: fastp quality trimming at Q25, MiXCR clonotype calling, in-frame beta chains only. Each entry is one CDR3 protein sequence, shown with its most common DNA and genes. This sample comprises about 270,000 distinct CDR3 sequences, nearly 10% of them detected only once. The biggest ten clones account for around 10% of the sample. The sequencing here drew on PBMCs from the stem cell graft donor, taken from the stem cell graft. Receptor source: a human donor who donated a stem cell graft to a child with SCID.

This clonotype was seen repeatedly, ten times or more. The chain carries TRBV24-1 and TRBJ2-1; D possibly corresponds to TRBD2 (5 bases). Germline lookup yields CDR1 KGHDR and CDR2 SFDVKD. The CDR3 loop spans 13 amino acids. V shed 9 bases and J shed 8 bases, with 16 bases lying between them. CDR3 coding DNA: TGTGCCACCGGGGAGTGGGGTACCCATGAGCAGTTCTTC. It is translated as CATGEWGTHEQFF.

The chain uses TRBV20-1 and TRBJ1-2; D gene unclear. Germline V lookup: CDR1 DFQATT, CDR2 SNEGSKA (reference sequence). CDR3 length: 12 amino acids. V was shortened by 3 bases and J by 7 bases, with 12 bases between the two germline ends. The CDR3 DNA reads as TGCAGTGCTAGCCGGGGAGGAGGTGGCTACACCTTC. Its protein is CSASRGGGGYTF.

The chain joins TRBV4-1 to TRBJ2-1; weak D call: TRBD1 (6 bases). Trimming cost V 5 bases and J 3 bases, with 11 bases left between them. This CDR3 comprises 14 residues. The germline CDR1 and CDR2 sequences are MGHRA and YSYEKL. The chain's CDR3 is CASSGRQVYNEQFF. CDR3 in DNA: TGCGCCAGCAGCGGGCGACAGGTCTACAATGAGCAGTTCTTC.

This clonotype has more than one count but fewer than ten. This sequence joins TRBV7-9 and TRBJ2-7, with D possibly matching TRBD1 (6 bases). V lost 5 bases to trimming and J lost 5 bases, with 13 bases between them. The CDR3 totals 13 residues. Germline CDR1 and CDR2: SEHNR and FQNEAQ (reference sequence). The CDR3: CASSPDTGNEQYF. CDR3 bases: TGTGCCAGCAGCCCCGACACAGGGAACGAGCAGTACTTC.

J is TRBJ1-5 and V is TRBV11-2, with D maybe TRBD1 (5 bases). Germline CDR1 SGHAT, CDR2 FQNNGV. This CDR3 is 16 amino acids long. Trimming shortened V by 0 bases and J by 7 bases, and 16 bases separated the two germline ends. The CDR3 protein is CASSLDGSGAGQPQHF. In nucleotides, the CDR3 is TGTGCCAGCAGCTTAGATGGTTCCGGGGCAGGGCAGCCCCAGCATTTT.

The rearrangement joins TRBV20-1 to TRBJ2-5; 7 bases line up with TRBD2. Germline trimming cut 8 bases from V and 2 bases from J; bases unmatched to any gene: 5. CDR3 length equals 12 residues. Per germline, CDR1 DFQATT and CDR2 SNEGSKA (reference sequence). The CDR3 region has the DNA TGCAGTCCGGACGGGGGGCAAGAGACCCAGTACTTC. This sequence encodes CSPDGGQETQYF.

This clonotype occurred many times. V and J are TRBV6-1 and TRBJ2-5; weak D call: TRBD1 (5 bases). V lost 6 bases and J lost 5, with 13 bases in between. The CDR3 loop spans 13 amino acids. The germline gives CDR1 MNHNS, CDR2 SASEGT. CDR3 loop: CASRQGAWETQYF. The DNA of the CDR3 is TGTGCCAGCAGACAAGGGGCGTGGGAGACCCAGTACTTC.

The chain joins TRBV5-1 to TRBJ2-2, with D possibly TRBD2 on 5 matching bases. The CDR3 is made up of 15 amino acids. Germline loops: CDR1 SGHRS, CDR2 YFSETQ. The V end lost 0 bases, the J end lost 3 bases, and 9 bases lay between the germline ends. The CDR3 DNA reads TGCGCCAGCAGCTTGGTAGGGAGCGACACCGGGGAGCTGTTTTTT. As protein: CASSLVGSDTGELFF. Supplemented by reference TRBV5-1 and TRBJ2-2, the full variable domain reads KAGVTQTPRYLIKTRGQQVTLSCSPISGHRSVSWYQQTPGQGLQFLFEYFSETQRNKGNFPGRFSGRQFSNSRSEMNVSTLELGDSALYLCASSLVGSDTGELFFGEGSRLTVL.

The chain combines TRBV10-3 with TRBJ2-3; weak D call: TRBD2 (7 bases). The V gene lost 3 bases and the J gene lost 5 bases, with 12 bases spanning the gap. This CDR3 spans 14 amino acids. Looked up from germline, CDR1 is ENHRY and CDR2 is SYGVKD. The CDR3 DNA reads TGTGCCATCAGTGACGCCGGGGGGCAAGATACGCAGTATTTT. It encodes CAISDAGGQDTQYF.

In nucleotides, the CDR3 is TGTGCCAGCAGCTTAGGGGGCCTAATTGATAACCAGTACTTC. It encodes CASSLGGLIDNQYF. The chain uses TRBV7-8 and TRBJ2-5, with D perhaps matching TRBD1 (5 bases). The V gene lost 1 base and the J gene lost 10 bases, with 16 bases spanning the gap. CDR1 is SGHVS, CDR2 FQNEAQ, per germline. This CDR3 has 14 amino acids.

The V and J genes are TRBV7-9 and TRBJ1-2; D call uncertain. The CDR3 sequence is 13 residues long. V lost 6 bases to trimming and J lost 6 bases, with 14 bases between them. From germline, CDR1 is SEHNR and CDR2 FQNEAQ (reference sequence). CDR3 protein: CASSQKVIHGYTF. As DNA, the CDR3 is TGTGCCAGCAGTCAGAAAGTAATACATGGCTACACCTTC.

This rearrangement joins TRBV27 to TRBJ1-6; 7 bases align to TRBD1. The CDR3 extends over 15 amino acids. Germline CDR1 reads MNHEY; CDR2 reads SMNVEV (reference sequence). The junction had 10 bases not matched to a gene; V was cut back by 6 bases and J by 8 bases. CDR3 residues: CASRITWQGDSPLHF. For the CDR3, the DNA is TGTGCCAGCAGAATTACTTGGCAGGGGGATTCACCCCTCCACTTT.

This rearrangement joins TRBV6-5 to TRBJ1-2, with D possibly being TRBD1 (6 bases). Germline V gene lookup returns CDR1 MNHEY and CDR2 SVGAGI. This CDR3 is built from 12 residues. V was pared by 0 bases and J by 8 bases, with 7 bases between. CDR3 residues: CASSYSGGGYTF. The CDR3 DNA reads as TGTGCCAGCAGTTACTCTGGGGGCGGCTACACCTTC.

This clonotype was recorded a few times. J is TRBJ2-7 and V is TRBV7-9; 8 positions agree with TRBD1. In germline, CDR1 is SEHNR, CDR2 FQNEAQ (reference sequence). CDR3 length: 15 amino acids. The V segment lost 5 bases and the J segment 2 bases; nucleotides outside the gene matches: 8. In DNA form, the CDR3 reads TGTGCCAGCAGCGAGCAGGGACAGGTGGCCTACGAGCAGTACTTC. It specifies CASSEQGQVAYEQYF.

The V and J genes are TRBV10-3 and TRBJ2-3; 7 bases line up with TRBD1. This CDR3 is 16 amino acids long. Germline lookup yields CDR1 ENHRY and CDR2 SYGVKD. The V segment lost 2 bases and the J segment 2 bases; nucleotides outside the gene matches: 7. The CDR3 spells CAISEASGQITDTQYF. DNA for the CDR3: TGTGCCATCAGTGAGGCTTCGGGACAGATCACAGATACGCAGTATTTT.

The V call is TRBV6-5, the J call TRBJ2-7, with D tentatively TRBD1 (5 bases). Between the trimmed V and J ends, which lost 6 bases and 1 base, there was a span of 10 bases. The length of the CDR3 is 13 residues. Germline CDR1 is MNHEY and CDR2 is SVGAGI. The CDR3: CASRSRDSYEQYF. CDR3 nucleotides: TGTGCCAGCAGAAGCAGGGATTCCTACGAGCAGTACTTC.

This clonotype appeared a single time. This chain links TRBV7-9 with TRBJ2-7; D is unclear. Trimming stripped 1 base from V and 0 bases from J, with 10 bases between. CDR3 size: 15 residues. Germline CDR1 is SEHNR and CDR2 is FQNEAQ (reference sequence). CDR3 residues: CASSLGSSLSYEQYF. In DNA, the CDR3 is TGTGCCAGCAGCTTAGGGAGCAGTCTCTCCTACGAGCAGTACTTC.

This clonotype occurred a few times. The genes are TRBV7-9 and TRBJ2-7; TRBD1 matches at 10 bases. The CDR3 runs to 14 residues. CDR1 and CDR2 from the germline V gene are SEHNR and FQNEAQ (reference sequence). V gave up 5 bases and J gave up 3 bases; unmatched junction bases: 4. The CDR3 reads CASSGGTGDYEQYF. CDR3 nucleotide sequence: TGTGCCAGCAGCGGAGGGACAGGGGACTACGAGCAGTACTTC.

In this sample, this clonotype turned up once. This chain uses TRBV5-6 with TRBJ1-1; a weak D match, TRBD1 (6 bases). Trimming shortened V by 5 bases and J by 5 bases, and 13 bases separated the two germline ends. This CDR3 has 13 amino acids. CDR1 SGHDT and CDR2 YYEEEE come from the germline V gene. The CDR3 loop is CASRGGGATEAFF. The CDR3 region has the DNA TGTGCCAGCAGGGGAGGGGGTGCGACTGAAGCTTTCTTT.

The V call is TRBV5-1, the J call TRBJ1-6; weak D call: TRBD1 (6 bases). The CDR3 loop spans 16 amino acids. With 0 bases removed from V and 9 bases from J, the gap between germline ends came to 16 bases. Germline V gene data show CDR1 as SGHRS and CDR2 as YFSETQ. CDR3 DNA sequence: TGCGCCAGCAGCTTGGAATTGGGGACAATTTGTTCACCCCTCCACTTT. Protein sequence: CASSLELGTICSPLHF.

This chain joins TRBV20-1 and TRBJ1-6; D ambiguous. Per germline, CDR1 DFQATT and CDR2 SNEGSKA (reference sequence). The CDR3 totals 14 residues. Trimming stripped 2 bases from V and 8 bases from J, with 13 bases between. The CDR3 DNA reads TGCAGTGCTAGAATTGTCGCAGGCGATTCACCCCTCCACTTT. Translated: CSARIVAGDSPLHF.

This clonotype was detected many times. CDR3 region: CASSLPNSPLHF. DNA for the CDR3: TGTGCCAGCAGCTTACCTAATTCACCCCTCCACTTT. The V and J genes are TRBV7-9 and TRBJ1-6; D call uncertain. Trimming pared 2 bases from V and 6 bases from J, leaving 2 bases between. The CDR3 is 12 amino acids. Looked up from germline, CDR1 is SEHNR and CDR2 is FQNEAQ (reference sequence).